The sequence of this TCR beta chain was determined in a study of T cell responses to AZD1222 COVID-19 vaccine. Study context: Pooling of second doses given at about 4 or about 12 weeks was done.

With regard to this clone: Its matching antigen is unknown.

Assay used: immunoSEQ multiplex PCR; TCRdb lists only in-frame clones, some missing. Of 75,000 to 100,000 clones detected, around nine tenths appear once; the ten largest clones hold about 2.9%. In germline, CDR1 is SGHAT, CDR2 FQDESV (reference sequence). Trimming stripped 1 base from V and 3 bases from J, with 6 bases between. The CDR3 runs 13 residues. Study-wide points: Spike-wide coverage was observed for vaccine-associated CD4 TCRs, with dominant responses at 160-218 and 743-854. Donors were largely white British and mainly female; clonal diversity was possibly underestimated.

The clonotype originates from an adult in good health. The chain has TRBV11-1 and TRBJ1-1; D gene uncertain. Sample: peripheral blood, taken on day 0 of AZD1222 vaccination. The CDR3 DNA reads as TGTGCCAGCAGCTTAGATGGGGACACTGAAGCTTTCTTT. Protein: CASSLDGDTEAFF.